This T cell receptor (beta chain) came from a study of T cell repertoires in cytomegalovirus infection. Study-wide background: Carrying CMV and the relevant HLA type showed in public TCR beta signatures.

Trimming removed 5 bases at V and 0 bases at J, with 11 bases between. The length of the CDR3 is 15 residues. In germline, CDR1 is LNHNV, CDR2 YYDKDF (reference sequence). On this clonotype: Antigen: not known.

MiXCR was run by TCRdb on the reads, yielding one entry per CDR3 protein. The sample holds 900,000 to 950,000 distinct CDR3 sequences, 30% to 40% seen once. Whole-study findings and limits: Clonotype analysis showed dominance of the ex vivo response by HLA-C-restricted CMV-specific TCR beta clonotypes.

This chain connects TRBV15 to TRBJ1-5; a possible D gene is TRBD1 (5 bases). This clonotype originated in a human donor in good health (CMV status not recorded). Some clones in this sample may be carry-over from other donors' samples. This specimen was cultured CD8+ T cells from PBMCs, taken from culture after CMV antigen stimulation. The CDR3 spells CATSPPGGSNQPQHF. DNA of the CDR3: TGTGCCACCAGCCCCCCCGGGGGTAGCAATCAGCCCCAGCATTTT.